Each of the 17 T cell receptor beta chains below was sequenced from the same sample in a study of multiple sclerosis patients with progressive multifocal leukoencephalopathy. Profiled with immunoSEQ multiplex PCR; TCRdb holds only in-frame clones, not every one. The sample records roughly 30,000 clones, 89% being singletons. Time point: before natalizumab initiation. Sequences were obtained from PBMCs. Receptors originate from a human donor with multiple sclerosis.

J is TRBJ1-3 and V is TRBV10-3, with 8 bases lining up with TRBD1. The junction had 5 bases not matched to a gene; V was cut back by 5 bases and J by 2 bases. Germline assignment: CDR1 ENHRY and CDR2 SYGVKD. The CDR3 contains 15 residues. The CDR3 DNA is TGTGCCATCAGTAGCCCACAGGGGGCTGGAAACACCATATATTTT. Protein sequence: CAISSPQGAGNTIYF.

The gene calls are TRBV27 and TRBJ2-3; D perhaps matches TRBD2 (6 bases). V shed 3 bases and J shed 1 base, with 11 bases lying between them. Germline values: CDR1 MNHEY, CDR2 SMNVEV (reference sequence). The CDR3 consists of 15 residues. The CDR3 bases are TGTGCCAGCAGTTTCGGGAGAGGGGGCACAGATACGCAGTATTTT. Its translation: CASSFGRGGTDTQYF.

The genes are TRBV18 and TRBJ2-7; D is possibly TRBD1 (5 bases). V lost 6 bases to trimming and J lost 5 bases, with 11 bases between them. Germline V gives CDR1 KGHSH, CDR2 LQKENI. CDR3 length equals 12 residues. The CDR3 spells CASSPKGNEQYF. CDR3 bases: TGTGCCAGCTCCCCGAAGGGGAACGAGCAGTACTTC.

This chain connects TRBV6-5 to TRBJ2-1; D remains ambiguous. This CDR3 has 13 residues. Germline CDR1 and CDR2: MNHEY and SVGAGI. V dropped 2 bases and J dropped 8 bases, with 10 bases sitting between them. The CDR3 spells CASSYAAMHEQFF. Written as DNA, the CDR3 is TGTGCCAGCAGTTACGCAGCGATGCATGAGCAGTTCTTC.

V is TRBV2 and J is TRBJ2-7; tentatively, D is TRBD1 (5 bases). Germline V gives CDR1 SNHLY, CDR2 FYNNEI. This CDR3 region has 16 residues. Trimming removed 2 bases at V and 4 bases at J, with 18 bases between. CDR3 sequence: CASSEIGDNSAYEQYF. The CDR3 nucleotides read TGTGCCAGCAGTGAAATAGGGGATAACTCTGCGTACGAGCAGTACTTC.

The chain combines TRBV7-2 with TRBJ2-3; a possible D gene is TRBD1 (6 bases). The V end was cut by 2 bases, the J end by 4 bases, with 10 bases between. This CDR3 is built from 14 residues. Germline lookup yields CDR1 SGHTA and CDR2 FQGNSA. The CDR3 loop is CASSLLAGADTQYF. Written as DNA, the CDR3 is TGTGCCAGCAGCTTACTGGCAGGGGCAGATACGCAGTATTTT.

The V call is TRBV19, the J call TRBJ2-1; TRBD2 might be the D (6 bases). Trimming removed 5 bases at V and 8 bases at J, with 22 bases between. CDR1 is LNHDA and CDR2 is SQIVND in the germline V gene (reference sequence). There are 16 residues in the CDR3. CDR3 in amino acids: CASSDSGTRGVHEQFF. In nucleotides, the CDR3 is TGTGCCAGTAGTGATTCCGGGACTCGAGGGGTCCATGAGCAGTTCTTC. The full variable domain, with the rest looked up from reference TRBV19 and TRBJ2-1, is DGGITQSPKYLFRKEGQNVTLSCEQNLNHDAMYWYRQDPGQGLRLIYYSQIVNDFQKGDIAEGYSVSREKKESFPLTVTSAQKNPTAFYLCASSDSGTRGVHEQFFGPGTRLTVL.

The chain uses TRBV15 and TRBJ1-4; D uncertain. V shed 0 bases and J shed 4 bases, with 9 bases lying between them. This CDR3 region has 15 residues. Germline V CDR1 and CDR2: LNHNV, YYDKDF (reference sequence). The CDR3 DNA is TGTGCCACCAGCAGAGATTTGGCGGGTAATGAAAAACTGTTTTTT. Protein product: CATSRDLAGNEKLFF.

DNA for the CDR3: TGTGCCAGCAGCAGACCGGGGGCGAGAACTGAAGCTTTCTTT. It is translated as CASSRPGARTEAFF. The chain joins TRBV5-6 to TRBJ1-1, with D possibly matching TRBD1 (6 bases). There are 14 residues in the CDR3. Germline lookup yields CDR1 SGHDT and CDR2 YYEEEE. Trimming took off 4 bases at V and 5 bases at J, with 15 bases between the two ends.

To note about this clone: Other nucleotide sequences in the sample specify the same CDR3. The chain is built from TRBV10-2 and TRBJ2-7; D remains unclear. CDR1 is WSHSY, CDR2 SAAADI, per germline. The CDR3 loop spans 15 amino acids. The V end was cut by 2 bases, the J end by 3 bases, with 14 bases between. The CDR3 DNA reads TGCGCCAGCAGTGAGGAAGGGCTAGGGTTCTACGAGCAGTACTTC. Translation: CASSEEGLGFYEQYF.

CDR3 nucleotides: TGCGCCAGCAGCTTACCAGGGGTCGGAACTGAAGCTTTCTTT. Protein: CASSLPGVGTEAFF. The rearrangement uses TRBV5-1 and TRBJ1-1; D might be TRBD1 (6 bases). Germline loops: CDR1 SGHRS, CDR2 YFSETQ. CDR3 length: 14 amino acids. V was trimmed by 2 bases and J by 5 bases, leaving 13 bases between them.

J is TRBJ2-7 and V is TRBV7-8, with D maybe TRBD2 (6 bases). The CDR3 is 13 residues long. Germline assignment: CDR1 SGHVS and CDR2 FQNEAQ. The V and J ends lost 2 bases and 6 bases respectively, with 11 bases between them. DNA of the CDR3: TGTGCCAGCAGCTTATTGGGGGGTGGCGAGCAGTACTTC. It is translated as CASSLLGGGEQYF.

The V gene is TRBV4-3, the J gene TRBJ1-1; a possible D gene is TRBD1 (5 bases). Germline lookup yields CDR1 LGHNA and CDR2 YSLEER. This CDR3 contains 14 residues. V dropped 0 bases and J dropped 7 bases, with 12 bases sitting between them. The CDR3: CASSQDRAGVEAFF. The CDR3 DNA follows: TGCGCCAGCAGCCAAGATCGGGCGGGGGTTGAAGCTTTCTTT.

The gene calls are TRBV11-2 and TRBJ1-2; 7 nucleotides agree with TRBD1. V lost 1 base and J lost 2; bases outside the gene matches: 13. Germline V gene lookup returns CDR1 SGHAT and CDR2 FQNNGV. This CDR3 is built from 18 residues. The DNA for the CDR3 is TGTGCCAGCAGCTTAGGGGGGACGGGGACAGCCATCAACTATGGCTACACCTTC. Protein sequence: CASSLGGTGTAINYGYTF.

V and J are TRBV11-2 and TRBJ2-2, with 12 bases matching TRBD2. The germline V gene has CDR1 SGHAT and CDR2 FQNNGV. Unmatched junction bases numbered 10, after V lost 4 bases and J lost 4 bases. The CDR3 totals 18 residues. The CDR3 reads CASSWRTSGVVGTGELFF. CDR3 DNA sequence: TGTGCCAGCAGCTGGAGGACTAGCGGGGTTGTAGGCACCGGGGAGCTGTTTTTT.

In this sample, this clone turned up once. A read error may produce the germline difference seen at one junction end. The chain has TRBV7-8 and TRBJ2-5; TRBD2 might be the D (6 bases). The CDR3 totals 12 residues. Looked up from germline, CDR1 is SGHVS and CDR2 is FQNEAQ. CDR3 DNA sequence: TGTGCCAGCAGCCCGAGGGGACTGCAAAAAAACTTC. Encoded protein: CASSPRGLQKNF.

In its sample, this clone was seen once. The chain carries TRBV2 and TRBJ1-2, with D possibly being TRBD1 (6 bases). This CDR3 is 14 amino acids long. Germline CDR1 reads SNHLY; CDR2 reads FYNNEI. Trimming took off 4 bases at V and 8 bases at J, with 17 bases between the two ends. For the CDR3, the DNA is TGTGCCAGCAGTGCTTTTCCAGGGGTGGAGGGCTACACCTTC. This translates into CASSAFPGVEGYTF.